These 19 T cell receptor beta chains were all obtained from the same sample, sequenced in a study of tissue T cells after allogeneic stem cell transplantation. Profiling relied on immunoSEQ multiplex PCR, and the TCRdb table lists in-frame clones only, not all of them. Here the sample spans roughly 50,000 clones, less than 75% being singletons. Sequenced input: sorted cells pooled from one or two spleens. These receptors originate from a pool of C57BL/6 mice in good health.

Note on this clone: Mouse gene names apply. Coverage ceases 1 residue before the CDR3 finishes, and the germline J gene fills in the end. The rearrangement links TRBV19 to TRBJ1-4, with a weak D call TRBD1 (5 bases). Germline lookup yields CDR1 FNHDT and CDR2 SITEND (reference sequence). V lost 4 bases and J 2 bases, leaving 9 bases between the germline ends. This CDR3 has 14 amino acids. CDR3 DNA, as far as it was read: TGTGCCAGCAGTTCGGGACGGTCCAACGAAAGATTATTT. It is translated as CASSSGRSNERLF. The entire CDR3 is CASSSGRSNERLFF.

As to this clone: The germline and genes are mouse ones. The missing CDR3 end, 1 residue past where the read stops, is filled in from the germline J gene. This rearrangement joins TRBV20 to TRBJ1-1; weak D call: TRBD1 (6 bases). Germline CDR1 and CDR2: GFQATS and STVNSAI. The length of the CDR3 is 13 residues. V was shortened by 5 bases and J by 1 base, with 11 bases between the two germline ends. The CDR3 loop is CGASGTLNTEVFF. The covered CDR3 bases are TGTGGTGCTTCCGGGACATTAAACACAGAAGTCTTC.

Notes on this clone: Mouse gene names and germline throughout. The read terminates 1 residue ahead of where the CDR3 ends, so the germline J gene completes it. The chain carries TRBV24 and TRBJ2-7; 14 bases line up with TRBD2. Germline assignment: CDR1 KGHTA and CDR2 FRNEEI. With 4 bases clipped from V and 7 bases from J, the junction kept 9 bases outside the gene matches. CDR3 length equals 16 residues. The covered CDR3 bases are TGTGCCAGCAGTCAATCGGGACTGGGGGGGCGCGGGGAACAGTAC. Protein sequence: CASSQSGLGGRGEQY. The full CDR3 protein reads CASSQSGLGGRGEQYF.

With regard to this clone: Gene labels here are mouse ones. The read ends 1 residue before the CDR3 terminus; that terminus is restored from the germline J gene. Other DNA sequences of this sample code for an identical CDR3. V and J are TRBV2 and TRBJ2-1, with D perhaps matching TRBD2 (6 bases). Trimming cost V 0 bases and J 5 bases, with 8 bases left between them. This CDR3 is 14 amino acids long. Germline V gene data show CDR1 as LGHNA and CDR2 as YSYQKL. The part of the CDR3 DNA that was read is TGTGCCAGCAGCCAAGACTGGGGAGATGCTGAGCAGTTC. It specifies CASSQDWGDAEQF. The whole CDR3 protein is CASSQDWGDAEQFF.

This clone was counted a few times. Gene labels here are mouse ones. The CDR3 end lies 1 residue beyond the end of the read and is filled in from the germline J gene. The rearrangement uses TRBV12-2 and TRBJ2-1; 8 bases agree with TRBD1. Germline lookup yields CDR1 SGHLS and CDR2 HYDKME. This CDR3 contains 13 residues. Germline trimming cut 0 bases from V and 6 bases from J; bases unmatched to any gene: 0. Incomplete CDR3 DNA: TGTGCCAGCTCTCTCGGACAGGGTGCTGAGCAGTTC. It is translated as CASSLGQGAEQF. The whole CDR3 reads CASSLGQGAEQFF.

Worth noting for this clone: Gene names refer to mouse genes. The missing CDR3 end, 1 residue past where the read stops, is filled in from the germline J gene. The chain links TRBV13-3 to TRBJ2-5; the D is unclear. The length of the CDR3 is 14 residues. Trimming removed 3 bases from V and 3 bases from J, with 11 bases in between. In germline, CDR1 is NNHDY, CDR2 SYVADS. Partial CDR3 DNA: TGTGCCAGCAGTGTTCAAATCTCTCAAGACACCCAGTAC. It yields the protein CASSVQISQDTQY. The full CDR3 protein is CASSVQISQDTQYF.

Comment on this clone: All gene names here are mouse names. The CDR3 protein is CASGDARTTNTEVFF. Incomplete CDR3 DNA: TGTGCCAGCGGTGATGCCCGGACAACAAACACAGAAGTCTTC. The chain links TRBV13-2 to TRBJ1-1, with a weak D call TRBD1 (5 bases). The CDR3 end falls 1 residue outside the read, so it is completed with the germline J gene. CDR1 and CDR2 (germline): NNHNN, SYGAGS (reference sequence). The CDR3 runs 15 residues. Trimming took 0 bases from V and 0 from J, leaving 9 bases between them.

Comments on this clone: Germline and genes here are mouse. The CDR3 is CASGDRGSGAEQFF. The DNA read from the CDR3 is TGTGCCAGCGGTGATCGGGGGTCGGGAGCTGAGCAGTTC. The V gene is TRBV13-2, the J gene TRBJ2-1, with D perhaps TRBD1 or TRBD2 (5 bases each). The CDR3 end lies 1 residue beyond the end of the read and is filled in from the germline J gene. Germline CDR1 and CDR2: NNHNN and SYGAGS (reference sequence). V was shortened by 1 base and J by 7 bases, with 12 bases between the two germline ends. The CDR3 extends over 14 amino acids.

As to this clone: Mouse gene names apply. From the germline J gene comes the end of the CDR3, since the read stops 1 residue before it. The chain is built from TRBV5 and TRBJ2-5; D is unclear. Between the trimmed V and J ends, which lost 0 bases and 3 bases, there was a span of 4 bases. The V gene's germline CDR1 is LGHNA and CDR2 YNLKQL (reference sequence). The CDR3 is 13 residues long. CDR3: CASSQEGQDTQYF. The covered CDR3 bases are TGTGCCAGCAGCCAAGAAGGTCAAGACACCCAGTAC.

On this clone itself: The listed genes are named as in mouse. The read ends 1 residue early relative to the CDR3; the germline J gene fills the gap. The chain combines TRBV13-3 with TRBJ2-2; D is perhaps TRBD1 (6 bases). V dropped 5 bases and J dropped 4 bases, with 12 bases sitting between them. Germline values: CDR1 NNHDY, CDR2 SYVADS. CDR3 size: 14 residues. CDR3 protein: CASRLQGITGQLYF. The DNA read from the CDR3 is TGTGCCAGCAGACTTCAGGGGATCACCGGGCAGCTCTAC. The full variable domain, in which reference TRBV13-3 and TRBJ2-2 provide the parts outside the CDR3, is EAAVTQSPRSKVAVTGGKVTLSCHQTNNHDYMYWYRQDTGHGLRLIHYSYVADSTEKGDIPDGYKASRPSQENFSLILELASLSQTAVYFCASRLQGITGQLYFGEGSKLTVL.

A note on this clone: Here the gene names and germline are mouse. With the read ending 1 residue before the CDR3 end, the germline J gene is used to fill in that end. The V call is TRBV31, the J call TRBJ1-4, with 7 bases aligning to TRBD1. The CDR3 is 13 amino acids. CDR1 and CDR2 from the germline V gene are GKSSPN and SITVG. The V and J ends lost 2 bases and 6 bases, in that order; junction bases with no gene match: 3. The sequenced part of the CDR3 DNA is TGTGCCTGGAGTACAGGGGAGGACGAAAGATTATTT. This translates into CAWSTGEDERLF. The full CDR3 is CAWSTGEDERLFF.

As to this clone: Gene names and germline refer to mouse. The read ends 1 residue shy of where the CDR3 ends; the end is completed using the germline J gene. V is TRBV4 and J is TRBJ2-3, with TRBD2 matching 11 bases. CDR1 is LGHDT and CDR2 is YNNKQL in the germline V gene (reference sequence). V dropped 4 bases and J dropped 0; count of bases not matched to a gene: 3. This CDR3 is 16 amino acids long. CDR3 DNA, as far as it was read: TGTGCCAGCAGCTTCGGACTGGGGGGTAGTGCAGAAACGCTGTAT. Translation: CASSFGLGGSAETLY. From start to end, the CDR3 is CASSFGLGGSAETLYF.

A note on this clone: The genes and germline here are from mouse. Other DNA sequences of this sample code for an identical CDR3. The sequenced part of the CDR3 DNA is TGTGCCAGCAGCTTAACTGGTTCTGGAAATACGCTCTAT. Amino acids: CASSLTGSGNTLY. The entire CDR3 sequence reads CASSLTGSGNTLYF. V usage is TRBV3 and J usage is TRBJ1-3; unclear D gene. The sequence runs out 1 residue before the end of the CDR3; the remainder is reconstructed from the germline J gene. Trimming stripped 2 bases from V and 0 bases from J, with 5 bases between. The germline gives CDR1 SNHLY, CDR2 FYNGKV (reference sequence). This CDR3 spans 14 amino acids.

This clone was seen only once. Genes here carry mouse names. CDR3 DNA (partial): TGTGCCAGCAGCCAAGATTCCCAGGCCGGAAATACGCTCTAT. Translated: CASSQDSQAGNTLY. The complete CDR3 protein is CASSQDSQAGNTLYF. The genes are TRBV5 and TRBJ1-3; D gene ambiguous. Read coverage stops 1 residue before the CDR3 terminus; the germline J gene supplies the remainder. The CDR3 totals 15 residues. Germline V gene lookup returns CDR1 LGHNA and CDR2 YNLKQL (reference sequence). Trimming stripped 0 bases from V and 4 bases from J, with 10 bases between.

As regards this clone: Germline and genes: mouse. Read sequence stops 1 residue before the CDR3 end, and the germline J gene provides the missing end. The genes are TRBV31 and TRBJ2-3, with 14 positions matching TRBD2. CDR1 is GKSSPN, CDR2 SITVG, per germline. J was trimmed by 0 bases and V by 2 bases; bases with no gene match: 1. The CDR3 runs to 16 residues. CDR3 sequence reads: CAWSGTGGASAETLYF. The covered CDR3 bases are TGTGCCTGGAGTGGGACTGGGGGGGCTAGTGCAGAAACGCTGTAT.

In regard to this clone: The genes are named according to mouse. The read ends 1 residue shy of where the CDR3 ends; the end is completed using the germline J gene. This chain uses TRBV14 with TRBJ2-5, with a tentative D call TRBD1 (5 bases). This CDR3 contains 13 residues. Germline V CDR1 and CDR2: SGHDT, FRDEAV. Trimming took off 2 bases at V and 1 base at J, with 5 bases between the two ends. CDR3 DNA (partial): TGTGCCAGCAGTTTGACAGACCAAGACACCCAGTAC. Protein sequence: CASSLTDQDTQY. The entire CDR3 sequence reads CASSLTDQDTQYF.

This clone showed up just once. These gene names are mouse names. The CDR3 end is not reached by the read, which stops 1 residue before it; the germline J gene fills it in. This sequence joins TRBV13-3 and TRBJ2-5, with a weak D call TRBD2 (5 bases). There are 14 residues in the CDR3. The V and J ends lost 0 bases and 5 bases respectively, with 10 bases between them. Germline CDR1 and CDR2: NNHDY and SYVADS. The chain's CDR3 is CASSDAGWGDTQYF. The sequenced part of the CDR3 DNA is TGTGCCAGCAGTGATGCCGGGTGGGGAGACACCCAGTAC.

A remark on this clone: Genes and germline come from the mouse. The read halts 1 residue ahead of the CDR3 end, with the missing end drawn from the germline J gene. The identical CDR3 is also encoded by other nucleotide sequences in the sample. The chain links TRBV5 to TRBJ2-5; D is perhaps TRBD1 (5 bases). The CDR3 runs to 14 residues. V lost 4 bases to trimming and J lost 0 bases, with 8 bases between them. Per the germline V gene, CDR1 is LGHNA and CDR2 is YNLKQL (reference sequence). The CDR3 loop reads CASSPDSNQDTQYF. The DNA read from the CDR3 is TGTGCCAGCAGCCCCGACAGTAACCAAGACACCCAGTAC.

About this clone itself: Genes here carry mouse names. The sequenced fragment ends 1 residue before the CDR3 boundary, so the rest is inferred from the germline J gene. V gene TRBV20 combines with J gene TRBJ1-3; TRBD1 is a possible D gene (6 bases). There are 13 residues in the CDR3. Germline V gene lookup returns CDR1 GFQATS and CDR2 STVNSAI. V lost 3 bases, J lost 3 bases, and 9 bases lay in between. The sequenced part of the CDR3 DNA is TGTGGTGCTAGTCGGGGGCTTGGAAATACGCTCTAT. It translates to CGASRGLGNTLY. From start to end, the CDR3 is CGASRGLGNTLYF.